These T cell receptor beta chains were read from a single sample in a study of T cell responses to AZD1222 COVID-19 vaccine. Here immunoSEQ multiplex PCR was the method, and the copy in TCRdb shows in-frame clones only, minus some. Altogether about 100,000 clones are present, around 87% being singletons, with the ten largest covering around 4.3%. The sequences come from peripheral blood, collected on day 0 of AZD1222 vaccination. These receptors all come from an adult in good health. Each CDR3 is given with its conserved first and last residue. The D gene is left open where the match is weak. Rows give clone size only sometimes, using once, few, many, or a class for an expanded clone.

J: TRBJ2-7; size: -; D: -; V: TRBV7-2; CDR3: CASSPPGSSSYEQYF; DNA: TGTGCCAGCAGCCCACCGGGGTCCAGCTCCTACGAGCAGTACTTC
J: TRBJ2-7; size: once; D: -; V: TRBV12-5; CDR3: CASAVYGLGRGGYEQYF; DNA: TGTGCTAGTGCCGTATACGGATTGGGCAGGGGGGGCTACGAGCAGTACTTC
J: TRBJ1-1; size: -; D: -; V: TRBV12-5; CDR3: CASGLVSGEFTEAFF; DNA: TGTGCTAGTGGTTTGGTTTCGGGGGAATTCACTGAAGCTTTCTTT
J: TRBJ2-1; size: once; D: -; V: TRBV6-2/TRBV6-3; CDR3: CASSYFQDNEQFF; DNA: TGTGCCAGCAGTTACTTCCAAGACAATGAGCAGTTCTTC
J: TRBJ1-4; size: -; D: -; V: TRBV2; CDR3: CASSDRRFNEKLFF; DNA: TGTGCCAGCAGTGACCGGCGGTTTAATGAAAAACTGTTTTTT
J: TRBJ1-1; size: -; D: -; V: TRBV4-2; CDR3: CASSPTATREAFF; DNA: TGTGCCAGCAGCCCAACCGCAACAAGGGAAGCTTTCTTT
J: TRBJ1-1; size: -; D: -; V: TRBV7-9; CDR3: CASSDILSGSQDTEAFF; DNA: TGTGCCAGCAGCGATATTCTTTCTGGGAGTCAGGACACTGAAGCTTTCTTT
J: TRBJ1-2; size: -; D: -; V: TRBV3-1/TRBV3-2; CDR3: CASSRGAQIGYTF; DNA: TGTGCCAGCAGCCGAGGGGCCCAGATTGGCTACACCTTC
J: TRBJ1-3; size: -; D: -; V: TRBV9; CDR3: CASSVASSRNTIYF; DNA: TGTGCCAGCAGCGTAGCATCCTCGAGAAACACCATATATTTT
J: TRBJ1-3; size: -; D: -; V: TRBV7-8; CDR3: CASSPGGVGNTIYF; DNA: TGTGCCAGCAGCCCCGGGGGGGTTGGAAACACCATATATTTT
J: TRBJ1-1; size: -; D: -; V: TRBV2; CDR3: CAGQGQTLKDTEAFF; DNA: TGTGCCGGACAAGGACAGACCTTGAAGGACACTGAAGCTTTCTTT
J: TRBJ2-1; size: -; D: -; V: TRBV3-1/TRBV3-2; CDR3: CASSPGAPSSYNEQFF; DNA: TGTGCCAGCAGCCCCGGGGCCCCTAGCTCCTACAATGAGCAGTTCTTC
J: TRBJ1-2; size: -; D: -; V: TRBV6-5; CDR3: CASSYRSGIGGYTF; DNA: TGTGCCAGCAGTTACAGGTCAGGGATTGGTGGCTACACCTTC
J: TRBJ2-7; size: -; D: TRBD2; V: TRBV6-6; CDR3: CASSSASGSHEQYF; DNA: TGTGCCAGCAGTTCGGCTAGCGGGAGCCACGAGCAGTACTTC
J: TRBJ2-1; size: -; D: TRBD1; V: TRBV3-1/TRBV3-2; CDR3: CASSSRTGGEDEQFF; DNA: TGTGCCAGCAGCTCCCGGACAGGGGGCGAGGATGAGCAGTTCTTC
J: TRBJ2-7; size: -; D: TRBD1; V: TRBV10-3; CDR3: CAIMDREPHEQYF; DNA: TGTGCCATCATGGACAGGGAACCCCACGAGCAGTACTTC
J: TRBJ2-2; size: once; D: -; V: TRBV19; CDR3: CASSIDLFGNTGELFF; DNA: TGTGCCAGTAGTATAGATCTATTCGGTAACACCGGGGAGCTGTTTTTT
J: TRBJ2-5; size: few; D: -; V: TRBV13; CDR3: CASSLGGVLETQYF; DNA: TGTGCCAGCAGCTTAGGGGGAGTACTAGAGACCCAGTACTTC
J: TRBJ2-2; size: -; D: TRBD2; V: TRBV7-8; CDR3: CASSLSSGRALNTGELFF; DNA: TGTGCCAGCAGCTTGTCTAGCGGGAGGGCCCTCAACACCGGGGAGCTGTTTTTT
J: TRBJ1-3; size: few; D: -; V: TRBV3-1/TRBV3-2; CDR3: CASSQNTGAGNTIYF; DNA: TGTGCCAGCAGCCAGAATACCGGGGCTGGAAACACCATATATTTT
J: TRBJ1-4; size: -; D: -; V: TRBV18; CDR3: CASSQGRGNEKLFF; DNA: TGTGCCAGCTCACAAGGCAGGGGTAATGAAAAACTGTTTTTT
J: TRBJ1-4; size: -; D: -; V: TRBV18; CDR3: CASVGVATNEKLFF; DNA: TGTGCCAGCGTGGGAGTTGCCACTAATGAAAAACTGTTTTTT